These 13 T cell receptor beta chains were sequenced from one sample in a study of CD8 T cells in ankylosing spondylitis. Findings and limits, study-wide: A motif of eight highly homologous TCR beta variants was seen as apparently characteristic of ankylosing spondylitis blood.

TCRdb called the 5' RACE reads again in MiXCR, with one record for every CDR3 protein. This table holds more than 400,000 distinct CDR3 sequences, roughly 5% found once. These receptors' targets are unknown. Sequencing input: blood, either unsorted or a sorted T cell fraction (not recorded which). The receptors originated from a male donor with ankylosing spondylitis.

This clonotype appeared many times. The CDR3 nucleotides read TGTGCCAGCAGCCCACCCACGATAGGGAACACTGAAGCTTTCTTT. Translated: CASSPPTIGNTEAFF. The chain carries TRBV7-8 and TRBJ1-1; unclear D gene. With 5 bases removed from V and 1 base from J, the gap between germline ends came to 14 bases. The CDR3 consists of 15 residues. Germline CDR1 reads SGHVS; CDR2 reads FQNEAQ.

This clonotype was observed many times. This rearrangement joins TRBV18 to TRBJ2-1; 8 bases map to TRBD2. Germline-derived CDR1 and CDR2 are KGHSH and LQKENI. J gave up 6 bases and V 8 bases, and 6 bases lay outside the gene matches. The length of the CDR3 is 13 residues. The CDR3 DNA sequence: TGTGCCAGCCAAAGGACTAGCCTCAATGAGCAGTTCTTC. Translation: CASQRTSLNEQFF.

This clonotype was recorded many times. This CDR3 is CSARLTAMNTEAFF. As DNA, the CDR3 is TGCAGTGCTAGATTGACGGCCATGAACACTGAAGCTTTCTTT. The chain recombines TRBV20-1 with TRBJ1-1; D remains unclear. Germline V gives CDR1 DFQATT, CDR2 SNEGSKA (reference sequence). With 2 bases removed from V and 0 bases from J, the gap between germline ends came to 10 bases. The CDR3 is 14 residues long.

This clonotype occurred many times. V usage is TRBV5-6 and J usage is TRBJ1-2; D perhaps matches TRBD1 (5 bases). The CDR3 extends over 14 amino acids. V lost 1 base and J 7 bases, leaving 14 bases between the germline ends. From germline, CDR1 is SGHDT and CDR2 YYEEEE. CDR3 sequence: CASSLWKGASGYTF. CDR3 coding DNA: TGTGCCAGCAGCTTGTGGAAAGGGGCGTCTGGCTACACCTTC. Together with reference TRBV5-6 and TRBJ1-2, the CDR3 gives the full variable domain: DAGVTQSPTHLIKTRGQQVTLRCSPKSGHDTVSWYQQALGQGPQFIFQYYEEEERQRGNFPDRFSGHQFPNYSSELNVNALLLGDSALYLCASSLWKGASGYTFGSGTRLTVV.

This clonotype was seen more than once but under ten times. V gene TRBV30 combines with J gene TRBJ2-1, with D tentatively TRBD2 (6 bases). The CDR3 totals 14 residues. The germline gives CDR1 GTSNPN, CDR2 SVGIG (reference sequence). V gave up 7 bases and J gave up 7 bases, with 20 bases separating them. This CDR3 reads CASRTGRLGNEQFF. The CDR3 DNA sequence: TGTGCCTCCCGCACTGGGAGGTTAGGAAATGAGCAGTTCTTC.

There are many counts of this clonotype. The V and J genes are TRBV27 and TRBJ2-7; D tentatively fits TRBD1 or TRBD2 (5 bases each). The germline V gene encodes CDR1 MNHEY and CDR2 SMNVEV (reference sequence). V was shortened by 5 bases and J by 2 bases, with 22 bases between the two germline ends. The CDR3 runs 17 residues. CDR3 protein: CASSPTKLDGDPYEQYF. The CDR3 region has the DNA TGTGCCAGCAGTCCAACAAAACTGGACGGGGACCCCTACGAGCAGTACTTC.

In this sample, this clonotype turned up many times. The chain links TRBV9 to TRBJ2-3, with a tentative D call TRBD2 (6 bases). The V gene lost 3 bases and the J gene lost 2 bases, with 19 bases spanning the gap. Looked up from germline, CDR1 is SGDLS and CDR2 is YYNGEE. This CDR3 comprises 17 residues. This CDR3 is CASSDPTVRDHTDTQYF. The DNA for the CDR3 is TGTGCCAGCAGCGACCCAACGGTGCGGGATCACACAGATACGCAGTATTTT.

Ten or more counts support this clonotype. The chain is built from TRBV6-2 or TRBV6-3 and TRBJ2-1; 7 bases align to TRBD2. With V trimmed by 1 base and J by 7 bases, 7 bases remained unmatched. The CDR3 length is 15 residues. CDR1 MNHEY and CDR2 SVGEGT come from the germline V gene. The CDR3 protein is CASSYFTGTNNEQFF. Here the CDR3 DNA reads TGTGCCAGCAGTTACTTCACCGGGACTAATAATGAGCAGTTCTTC.

This clonotype was seen only a few times. In DNA form, the CDR3 reads TGCAGTGCTACTGCCTTGGGAGGGGAGTCCACAGATACGCAGTATTTT. It specifies CSATALGGESTDTQYF. V and J are TRBV20-1 and TRBJ2-3; 7 bases line up with TRBD2. Losses at the gene ends were 4 bases for V and 2 bases for J; bases not matched to a gene: 12. This CDR3 has 16 amino acids. CDR1 is DFQATT and CDR2 is SNEGSKA in the germline V gene (reference sequence).

This clonotype has only one observation. A single base separates this from a much larger clone, so it may be a read error. This chain connects TRBV6-2 or TRBV6-3 to TRBJ1-1; tentative D call: TRBD1 (6 bases). Germline lookup yields CDR1 MNHEY and CDR2 SVGEGT. This CDR3 contains 16 residues. Trimming stripped 5 bases from V and 0 bases from J, with 16 bases between. CDR3 DNA: TGTGCCAGCAGTCACCCCCGGACAGAGATGAACACTGAAGCTTTCTTT. Translating it yields CASSHPRTEMNTEAFF.

This clonotype was observed many times. The rearrangement joins TRBV6-1 to TRBJ1-1; D might be TRBD1 (5 bases). The germline V and J ends were trimmed by 5 bases and 2 bases, with 9 bases remaining between them. The germline CDR1 and CDR2 sequences are MNHNS and SASEGT. This CDR3 region has 13 residues. The chain's CDR3 is CASSKQVNTEAFF. The CDR3 DNA is TGTGCCAGCAGTAAACAGGTTAACACTGAAGCTTTCTTT.

The table lists this clonotype with many counts. This chain joins TRBV6-5 and TRBJ2-3; the D call may be TRBD1 or TRBD2 (5 bases each). The germline V and J ends were trimmed by 2 bases and 6 bases, with 18 bases remaining between them. Germline V gives CDR1 MNHEY, CDR2 SVGAGI. The CDR3 spans 16 residues. In nucleotides, the CDR3 is TGTGCCAGCAGTTACGTCGGCCAGGGCGGGTGGGATACGCAGTATTTT. Translated, it gives CASSYVGQGGWDTQYF.

This clonotype was detected ten times or more. The chain employs TRBV7-2 and TRBJ2-7, with TRBD2 matching over 9 bases. V shed 0 bases, J shed 2 bases, and the junction held 8 bases outside the gene matches. The germline CDR1 and CDR2 sequences are SGHTA and FQGNSA. This CDR3 spans 17 amino acids. CDR3 loop: CASSLALASGTTYEQYF. Here the CDR3 DNA reads TGTGCCAGCAGCTTAGCGCTTGCTAGCGGGACGACCTACGAGCAGTACTTC.